At least ten counts were recorded for the clone carrying this T cell receptor (beta chain). Its target is not known. Germline V gene sequence: CDR1 MNHEY, CDR2 SMNVEV (reference sequence). There are 15 residues in the CDR3. V was shortened by 9 bases and J by 0 bases, with 15 bases between the two germline ends. Both TRBC1 and TRBC2 were covered by a beta constant-region primer of two equimolar oligonucleotides. In TCRdb, the UMI-ligation and nested PCR reads were re-called with MiXCR into one record per CDR3 protein. The sample contains 130,000 to 150,000 distinct CDR3 sequences, approximately 17% of which appear only once. This record belongs to a study of naive and memory T cell subsets. Study-wide points: Diversity fell and Gini index rose from naive through CM, EM, EMRA.

The gene calls are TRBV27 and TRBJ2-1; D perhaps matches TRBD2 (5 bases). The source material was naive CD4+ T cells from blood. The TCR originated in a human donor in good health. This CDR3 reads CASSLLASSYNEQFF. CDR3 DNA sequence: TGTGCCAGTTCGCTCCTAGCATCCTCCTACAATGAGCAGTTCTTC.